This record looks at one T cell receptor beta chain sequence and its context. In the source study's methods: Amplified reference gene primers provided the basis for estimating nucleated cell counts. The data were produced by immunoSEQ multiplex PCR, yet TCRdb's version contains in-frame clones alone and is incomplete. V, J and clone size were drawn from that table, and D and trimming were deduced from the DNA. The sample lists 120,000 or so clones; 84% were seen once. The entry originates in a study of blood T cell repertoires in COVID-19. About the research overall: Specimens from acute and convalescent COVID-19 originated in the United States, Italy and Spain. T cells, B-cell-depleted T cells, or PBMCs supplied cDNA or gDNA.

V lost 0 bases to trimming and J lost 8 bases, with 17 bases between them. The germline gives CDR1 SQVTM, CDR2 ANQGSEA. The CDR3 spans 15 residues. The specimen was peripheral blood. The TCR was taken from a woman aged 25-40 years who had recovered from COVID-19. The chain uses TRBV29-1 and TRBJ2-1, with D hard to call. The CDR3 DNA reads as TGCAGCGTTGAAGAGGGTCTTGGCGTTAGCTATGAGCAGTTCTTC. It specifies CSVEEGLGVSYEQFF.